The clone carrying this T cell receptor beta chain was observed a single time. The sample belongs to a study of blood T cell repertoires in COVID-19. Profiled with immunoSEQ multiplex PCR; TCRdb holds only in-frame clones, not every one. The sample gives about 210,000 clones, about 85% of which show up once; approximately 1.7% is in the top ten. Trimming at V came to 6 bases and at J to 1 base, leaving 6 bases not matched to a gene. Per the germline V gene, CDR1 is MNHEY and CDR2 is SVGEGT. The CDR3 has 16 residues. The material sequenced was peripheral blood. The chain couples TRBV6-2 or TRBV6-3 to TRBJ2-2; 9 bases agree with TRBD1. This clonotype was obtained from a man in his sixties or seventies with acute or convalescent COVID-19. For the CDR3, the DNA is TGTGCCAGCAGCCCAAGACAGGGGGTGAACACCGGGGAGCTGTTTTTT. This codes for CASSPRQGVNTGELFF.